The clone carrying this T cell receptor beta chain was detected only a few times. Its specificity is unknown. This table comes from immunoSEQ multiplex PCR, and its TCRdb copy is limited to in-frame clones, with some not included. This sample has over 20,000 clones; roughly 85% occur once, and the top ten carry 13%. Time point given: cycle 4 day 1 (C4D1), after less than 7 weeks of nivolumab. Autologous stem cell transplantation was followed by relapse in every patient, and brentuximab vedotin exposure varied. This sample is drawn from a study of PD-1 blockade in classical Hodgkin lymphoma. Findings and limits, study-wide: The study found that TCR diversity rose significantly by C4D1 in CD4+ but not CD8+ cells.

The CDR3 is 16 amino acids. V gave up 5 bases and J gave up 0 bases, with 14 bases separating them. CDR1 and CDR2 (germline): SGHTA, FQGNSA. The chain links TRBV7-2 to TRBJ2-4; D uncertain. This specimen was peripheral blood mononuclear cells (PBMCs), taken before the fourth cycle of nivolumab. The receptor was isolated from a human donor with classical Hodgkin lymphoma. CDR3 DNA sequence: TGTGCCAGCAGCCTTAGACAAGGGATAGCCAAAAACATTCAGTACTTC. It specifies CASSLRQGIAKNIQYF.